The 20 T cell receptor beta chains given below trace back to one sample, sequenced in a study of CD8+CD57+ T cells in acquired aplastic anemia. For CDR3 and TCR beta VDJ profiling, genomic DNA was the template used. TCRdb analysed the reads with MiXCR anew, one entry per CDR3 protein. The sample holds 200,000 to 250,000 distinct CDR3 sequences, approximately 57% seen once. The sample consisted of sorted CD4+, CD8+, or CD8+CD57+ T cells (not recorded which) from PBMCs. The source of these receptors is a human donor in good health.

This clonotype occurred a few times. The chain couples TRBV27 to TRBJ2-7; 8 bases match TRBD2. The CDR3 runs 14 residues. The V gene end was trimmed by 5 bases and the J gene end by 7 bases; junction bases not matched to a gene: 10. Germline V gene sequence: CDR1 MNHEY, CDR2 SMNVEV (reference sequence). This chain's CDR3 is CASSRAGALGEQYF. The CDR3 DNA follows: TGTGCCAGCAGTCGAGCGGGAGCCCTGGGGGAGCAGTACTTC.

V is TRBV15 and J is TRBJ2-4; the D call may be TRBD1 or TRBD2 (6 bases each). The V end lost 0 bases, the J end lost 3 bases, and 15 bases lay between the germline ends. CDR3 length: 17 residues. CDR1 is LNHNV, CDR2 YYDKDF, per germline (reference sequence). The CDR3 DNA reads TGTGCCACCAGCAGAGAGGGGGCTAGCGACGGCAAAAACATTCAGTACTTC. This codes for CATSREGASDGKNIQYF. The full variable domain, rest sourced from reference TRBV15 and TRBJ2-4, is DAMVIQNPRYQVTQFGKPVTLSCSQTLNHNVMYWYQQKSSQAPKLLFHYYDKDFNNEADTPDNFQSRRPNTSFCFLDIRSPGLGDTAMYLCATSREGASDGKNIQYFGAGTRLSVL.

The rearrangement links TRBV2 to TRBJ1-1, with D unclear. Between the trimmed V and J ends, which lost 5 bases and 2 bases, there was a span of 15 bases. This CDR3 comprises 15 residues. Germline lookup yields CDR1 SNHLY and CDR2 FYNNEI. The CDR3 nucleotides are TGTGCCAGCAGTACCGGCCGACGGCGAAACACTGAAGCTTTCTTT. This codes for CASSTGRRRNTEAFF.

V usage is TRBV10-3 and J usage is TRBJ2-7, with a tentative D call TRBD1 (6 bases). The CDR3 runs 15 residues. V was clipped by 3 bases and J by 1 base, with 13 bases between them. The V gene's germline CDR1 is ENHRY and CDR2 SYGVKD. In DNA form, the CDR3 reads TGTGCCATCAGTGATTCGGACAGTTTGTCCTACGAGCAGTACTTC. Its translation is CAISDSDSLSYEQYF.

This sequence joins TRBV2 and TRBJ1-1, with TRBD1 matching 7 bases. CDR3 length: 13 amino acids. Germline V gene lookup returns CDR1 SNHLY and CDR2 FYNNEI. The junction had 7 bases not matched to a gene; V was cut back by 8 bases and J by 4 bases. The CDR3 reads CASVGTASTEAFF. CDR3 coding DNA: TGTGCCAGCGTGGGGACAGCATCCACTGAAGCTTTCTTT. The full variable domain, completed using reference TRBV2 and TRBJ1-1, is EPEVTQTPSHQVTQMGQEVILRCVPISNHLYFYWYRQILGQKVEFLVSFYNNEISEKSEIFDDQFSVERPDGSNFTLKIRSTKLEDSAMYFCASVGTASTEAFFGQGTRLTVV.

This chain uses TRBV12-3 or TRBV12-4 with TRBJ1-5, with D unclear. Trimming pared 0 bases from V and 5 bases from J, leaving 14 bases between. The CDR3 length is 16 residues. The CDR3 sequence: CASSLARGSGDQPQHF. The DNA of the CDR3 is TGTGCCAGCAGTTTAGCGCGAGGCTCCGGGGATCAGCCCCAGCATTTT.

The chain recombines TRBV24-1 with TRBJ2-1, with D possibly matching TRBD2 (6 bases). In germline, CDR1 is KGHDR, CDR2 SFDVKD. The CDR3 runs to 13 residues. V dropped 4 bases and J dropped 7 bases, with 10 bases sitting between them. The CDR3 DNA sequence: TGTGCCACCAGTGACGGGAGCCGGAATGAGCAGTTCTTC. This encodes CATSDGSRNEQFF.

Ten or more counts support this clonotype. CDR3 nucleotides: TGCGCCAGCAGCCCCGATCTCAATGAGCAGTTCTTC. It yields the protein CASSPDLNEQFF. The gene calls are TRBV5-1 and TRBJ2-1; D is uncertain. V lost 4 bases and J 6 bases, leaving 8 bases between the germline ends. The CDR3 totals 12 residues. Germline V CDR1 and CDR2: SGHRS, YFSETQ.

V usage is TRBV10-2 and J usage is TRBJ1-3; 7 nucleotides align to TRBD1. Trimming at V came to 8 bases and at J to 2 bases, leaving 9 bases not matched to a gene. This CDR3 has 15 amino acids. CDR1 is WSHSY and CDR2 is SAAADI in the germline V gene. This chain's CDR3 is CASRKETGTGNTIYF. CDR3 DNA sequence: TGCGCCAGCCGGAAAGAGACAGGGACTGGAAACACCATATATTTT.

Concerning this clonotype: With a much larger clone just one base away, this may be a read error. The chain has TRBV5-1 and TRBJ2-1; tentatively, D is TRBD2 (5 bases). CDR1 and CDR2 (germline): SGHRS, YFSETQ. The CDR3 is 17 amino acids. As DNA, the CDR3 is TGCGCCGGCAGCTTGCGTTTGAGGCTGGACCGCGGGAATGAGCAGTTCTTC. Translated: CAGSLRLRLDRGNEQFF. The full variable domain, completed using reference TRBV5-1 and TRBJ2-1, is KAGVTQTPRYLIKTRGQQVTLSCSPISGHRSVSWYQQTPGQGLQFLFEYFSETQRNKGNFPGRFSGRQFSNSRSEMNVSTLELGDSALYLCAGSLRLRLDRGNEQFFGPGTRLTVL.

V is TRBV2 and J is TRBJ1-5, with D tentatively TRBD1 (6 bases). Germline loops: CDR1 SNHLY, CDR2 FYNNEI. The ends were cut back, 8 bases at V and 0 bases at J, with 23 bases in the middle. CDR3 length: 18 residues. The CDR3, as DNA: TGTGCCAGCGGATTTGAGGGACACGGAGTCTATAGCAATCAGCCCCAGCATTTT. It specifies CASGFEGHGVYSNQPQHF.

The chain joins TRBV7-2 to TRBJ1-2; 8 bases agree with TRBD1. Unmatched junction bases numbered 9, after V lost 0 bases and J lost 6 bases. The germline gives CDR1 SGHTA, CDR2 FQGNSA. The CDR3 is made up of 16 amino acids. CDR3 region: CASSLALPGQGHGYTF. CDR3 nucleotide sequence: TGTGCCAGCAGCTTAGCGCTTCCAGGACAGGGACATGGCTACACCTTC.

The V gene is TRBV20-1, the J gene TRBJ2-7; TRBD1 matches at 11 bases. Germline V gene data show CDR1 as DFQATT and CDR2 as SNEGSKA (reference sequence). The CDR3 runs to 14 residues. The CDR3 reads CSQDGGTGGNEQYF. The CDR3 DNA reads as TGCAGCCAAGATGGGGGGACAGGGGGAAACGAGCAGTACTTC.

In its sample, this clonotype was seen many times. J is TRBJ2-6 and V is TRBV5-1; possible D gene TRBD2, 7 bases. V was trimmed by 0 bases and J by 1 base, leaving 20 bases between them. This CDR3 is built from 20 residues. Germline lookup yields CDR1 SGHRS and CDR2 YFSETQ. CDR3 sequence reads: CASSLARGAGERSGANVLTF. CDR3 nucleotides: TGCGCCAGCAGCTTGGCCCGGGGGGCAGGGGAGCGGTCTGGGGCCAACGTCCTGACTTTC.

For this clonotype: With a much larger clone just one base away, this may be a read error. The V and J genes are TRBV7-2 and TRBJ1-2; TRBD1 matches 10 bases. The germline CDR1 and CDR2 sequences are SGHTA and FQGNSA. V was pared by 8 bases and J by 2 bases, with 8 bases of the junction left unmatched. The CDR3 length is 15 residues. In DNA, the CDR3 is TGTGCCAGCGGCTCGCGACAGGGGGCCAACTATGGCTACACCTTC. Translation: CASGSRQGANYGYTF.

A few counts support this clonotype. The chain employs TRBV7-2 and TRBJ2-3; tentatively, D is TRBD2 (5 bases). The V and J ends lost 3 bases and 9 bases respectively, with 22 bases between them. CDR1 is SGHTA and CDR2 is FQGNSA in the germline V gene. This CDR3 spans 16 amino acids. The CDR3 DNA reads TGTGCCAGCAGCTTTCCTCGGACGGGAAGCCATAAGACGCAGTATTTT. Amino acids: CASSFPRTGSHKTQYF.

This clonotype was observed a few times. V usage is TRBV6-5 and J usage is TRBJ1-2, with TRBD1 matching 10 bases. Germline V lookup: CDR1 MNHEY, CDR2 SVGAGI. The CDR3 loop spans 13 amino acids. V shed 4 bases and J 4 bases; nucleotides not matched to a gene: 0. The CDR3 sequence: CASSWDRGYGYTF. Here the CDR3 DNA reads TGTGCCAGCAGTTGGGACAGGGGCTATGGCTACACCTTC.

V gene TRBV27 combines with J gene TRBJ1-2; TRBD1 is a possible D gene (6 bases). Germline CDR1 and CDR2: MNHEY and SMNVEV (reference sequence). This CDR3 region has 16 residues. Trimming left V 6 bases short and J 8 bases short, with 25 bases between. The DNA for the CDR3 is TGTGCCAGCAGCTATGATGCAATACAGGGAAGAAACGGCTACACCTTC. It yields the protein CASSYDAIQGRNGYTF.

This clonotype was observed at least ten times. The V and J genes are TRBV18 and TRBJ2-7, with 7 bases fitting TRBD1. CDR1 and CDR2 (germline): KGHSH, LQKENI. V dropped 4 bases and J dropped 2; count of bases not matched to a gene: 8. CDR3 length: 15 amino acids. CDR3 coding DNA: TGTGCCAGCTCACAACAGGGGCGAGAGACCTACGAGCAGTACTTC. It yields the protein CASSQQGRETYEQYF. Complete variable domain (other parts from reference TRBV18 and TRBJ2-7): NAGVMQNPRHLVRRRGQEARLRCSPMKGHSHVYWYRQLPEEGLKFMVYLQKENIIDESGMPKERFSAEFPKEGPSILRIQQVVRGDSAAYFCASSQQGRETYEQYFGPGTRLTVT.

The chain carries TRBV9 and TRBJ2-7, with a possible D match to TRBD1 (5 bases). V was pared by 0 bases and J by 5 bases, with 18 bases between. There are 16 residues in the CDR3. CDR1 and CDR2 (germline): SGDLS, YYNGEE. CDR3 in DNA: TGTGCCAGCAGCGTAGACGGGTCTCCTGGGGCCAACGAGCAGTACTTC. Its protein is CASSVDGSPGANEQYF.